This entry features one T cell receptor beta chain sequence. Its antigen is unknown. The record has no base qualities; no much larger clone is one base away. Other DNA sequences of this sample code for an identical CDR3. Evidence of autoimmunity was found in all CD3G-deficient patients, and more severe autoimmunity was observed in two of the patients. At the time of testing, the patients were between 2 and 39 years old, and their CD4+ and CD8+ T cells had reduced naive proportions and increased memory proportions. CD4+ cells were FACS-sorted into CD25-high CD127-low regulatory T cells and CD25-low CD127-high conventional CD4+ T cells. Roughly 6 individuals with CD3G deficiency were included in the patient group. An international network of physicians spanning the United States, Europe and Asia provided the patient samples and clinical data. Ficoll density separation was used to isolate peripheral blood mononuclear cells.

The data derive from a study of regulatory T cells (dated by TCRdb to the late 2010s). At the level of the whole study: T-cell receptor beta repertoires of sorted regulatory, conventional CD4+ and CD8+ T cells were compared between CD3G-deficient patients and healthy controls.

For the multiplex PCR, 52 forward TRBV primers and 13 reverse TRBJ primers were used, and amplification bias was corrected with both assay-based and computational methods. Within the immunoSEQ assay, multiplex PCR amplified rearranged TRB loci from genomic DNA. An Illumina HiSeq platform was used to sequence the TRB amplicons. The authors' pipeline ran thus. Custom algorithms error-filtered the raw sequences and aligned the raw sequences to reference gene sequences, after which the immunoSEQ online tools were used for analysis. Productive and nonproductive TRB rearrangement frequencies were evaluated among both unique and total sequences. Hydrophobicity and amino acid composition of residues 6 and 7 within the TRB CDR3 were used to estimate the potential for self-reactivity. Prism software was used to run t tests, Mann-Whitney tests or two-way ANOVA for comparisons between groups. TCRdb's version of the immuneACCESS table is confined to in-frame rearrangements and falls short of the full clone set. An unresolved V gene accounts for under half of the shortfall where checked; the remainder is of unknown origin. V and J calls and clone size come straight from that table; D and trimming were deduced from the DNA. The sample includes roughly 32,000 clones, with 89% observed a single time. Jointly, the top ten make up 2.4% of the sample.

Overall study outcomes, separate from this receptor: In patients, repertoires had restricted unique TRB V-J pairs and skewed V and J gene usage, with regulatory T cells showing the most marked changes. Enrichment for hydrophobic residues at CDR3 positions 6 and 7 was found in conventional CD4+ T cells from CD3G-deficient patients, suggesting more self-reactive specificities.

The germline ends are 10 bases apart after V is trimmed by 3 bases and J by 5 bases. CDR1 and CDR2, per the germline V gene, are MDHEN and SYDVKM. Inclusive of the bounding cysteine and phenylalanine, the CDR3 is 13 residues long. CDR3 DNA is the only sequence kept; it has 39 bases, read in frame from the first base. This receptor was identified in a person under 30 with CD3G deficiency. The sequencing input was conventional CD4+ T cells sorted from blood. The chain joins TRBV28 to TRBJ2-5; the D gene is unclear. DNA sequence: TGTGCCAGCAGTTTTGGTGGGCGGGAGACCCAGTACTTC. This is translated as CASSFGGRETQYF.